By sample share, the clone carrying this TCR beta chain is medium-sized. As yet, its antigen is unknown. V lost 4 bases to trimming and J lost 3 bases; unmatched junction nucleotides: 17. Germline loops: CDR1 MNHEY, CDR2 SMNVEV (reference sequence). The CDR3 length is 19 residues. The library was built from around 400 ng RNA with molecular barcoded adaptors for alpha/delta and beta/gamma chains. TCRdb processed the reads anew with MiXCR; each CDR3 protein has one entry. The table includes 100,000 to 150,000 distinct CDR3 sequences, 13% detected once. This specimen comes from a study of read filtering for tumor transcriptome and immune sequencing. Background on the study: Roughly 8 patients were R-ISS I, 16 were R-ISS II, 7 were R-ISS III. DNase treatment preceded whole-transcriptome library preparation. Study-level findings and limits: This fraction held mixed bone marrow immune cells after CD138-negative sorting.

V is TRBV27 and J is TRBJ2-1, with 8 bases matching TRBD2. Sequences were obtained from a population of CD138-negative cells sorted from bone marrow. This clonotype was sampled from a donor at least 40 years old with multiple myeloma. The CDR3 region has the DNA TGTGCCAGCAGTTGGCTCTCCGGGACTAGTCCCGGGGTCTACAATGAGCAGTTCTTC. Protein sequence: CASSWLSGTSPGVYNEQFF.